The 19 T cell receptor beta chains listed next were all sequenced from one sample in a study of tumor and adjacent non-tumor tissue in lung cancer. A modified ARM-PCR protocol with three rounds of nested PCR amplified TCRbeta. A single record per CDR3 protein comes from TCRdb applying MiXCR to the multiplex PCR reads. The data contain about 80,000 distinct CDR3 sequences, about 82% of them singletons. The template was RNA from unsorted bulk tissue. More than 3 cm separated this lung sample from the edge of the tumor. Input material: distant non-tumor lung tissue. The origin of the receptors is a man in his sixties with non-small cell lung cancer.

This clonotype showed up just once. Germline and junction disagree at one end, which may indicate a read error. The chain links TRBV6-5 to TRBJ2-7; D remains unclear. The length of the CDR3 is 15 residues. Looked up from germline, CDR1 is MNHEY and CDR2 is SVGAGI. The CDR3, as DNA: TGTGCCAGCGGCAATGGGGTAGCCACTCGCTACGAGCATTACTTC. Translated, it gives CASGNGVATRYEHYF.

This clonotype was picked up one time. One junction end disagrees with the germline gene, perhaps due to a read error. This chain links TRBV4-1 with TRBJ1-2, with a weak D call TRBD1 (5 bases). Germline V gene data show CDR1 as MGHRA and CDR2 as YSYEKL. The CDR3 contains 14 residues. This chain's CDR3 is CASSPDSTSFGHTF. The CDR3 DNA follows: TGTGCCAGCAGCCCTGACAGCACCTCTTTCGGCCACACCTTC.

Notes on this clonotype: The final CDR3 position lacks the conserved phenylalanine or tryptophan, pointing to a likely read error. The DNA is omitted, as the CDR3 cannot be located on it reliably, and the CDR3 follows TCRdb's listing. This chain joins TRBV4-1 and TRBJ1-5. From germline, CDR1 is MGHRA and CDR2 YSYEKL. The CDR3 totals 15 residues, both ends included. The CDR3 loop is CAGSQGEGVNQPQHI.

With respect to this clonotype: Likely a read error: the CDR3 ends without its conserved phenylalanine or tryptophan. The chain recombines TRBV5-1 with TRBJ2-7; D remains ambiguous. The germline gives CDR1 SGHRS, CDR2 YFSETQ. The ends were cut back, 1 base at V and 5 bases at J, with 7 bases in the middle. The length of the CDR3 is 12 residues. The CDR3 reads CASSLNRHEQYI. The CDR3 nucleotides are TGCGCCAGCAGCTTGAACCGCCACGAGCAGTACATC.

Remarks on this clonotype: At one end, the junction sequence differs from germline, possibly due to a read error. The V gene is TRBV6-2 or TRBV6-3, the J gene TRBJ1-1; D gene ambiguous. The CDR3 is 14 residues long. Per the germline V gene, CDR1 is MNHEY and CDR2 is SVGEGT. The CDR3 reads CTSSYLYGNTETFF. The DNA of the CDR3 is TGTACCAGCAGTTACCTCTACGGGAACACTGAAACTTTCTTT.

On this clonotype itself: One end of the junction is discordant with germline, which a read error may explain. This chain links TRBV5-6 with TRBJ2-5, with D unclear. The CDR3 has 18 amino acids. Germline CDR1 is SGHDT and CDR2 is YYEEEE. The CDR3 region is CATTLFGTDAKVNKTRYF. The CDR3 nucleotides are TGTGCCACCACCCTCTTCGGAACTGACGCCAAAGTAAACAAGACCCGGTACTTC.

With regard to this clonotype: The junction and the germline gene differ at one end; a read error may be behind it. The rearrangement joins TRBV20-1 to TRBJ2-6; TRBD1 matches at 8 bases. Per the germline V gene, CDR1 is DFQATT and CDR2 is SNEGSKA (reference sequence). The CDR3 spans 17 residues. The CDR3 spells CNASPHRGLSGASVLTF. The CDR3, as DNA: TGCAATGCTTCTCCGCACAGGGGGTTGTCTGGGGCCAGCGTCCTGACTTTC.

Turning to this clonotype: One junction end disagrees with the germline gene, perhaps due to a read error. The rearrangement uses TRBV5-4 and TRBJ2-7, with TRBD2 matching 8 bases. Germline CDR1 and CDR2: SGHNT and YYREEE (reference sequence). The CDR3 runs 17 residues. The CDR3 nucleotides are TGTGTCAGCAGCCCGGGGGGGGGCCGGGAGATCTTCTACGAGCAGTACTTC. Residues: CVSSPGGGREIFYEQYF.

This clonotype was counted a few times. This may arise from a read error, as a much more abundant clone is one base away. The chain carries TRBV4-2 and TRBJ2-3, with 12 bases that match TRBD2. The CDR3 sequence is 19 residues long. Per the germline V gene, CDR1 is LGHNA and CDR2 is YNFKEQ. This chain's CDR3 is CASNQRWSSGGASTDTQYF. The CDR3 nucleotides read TGTGCCAGCAACCAAAGATGGTCTAGCGGGGGGGCTAGCACAGATACGCAGTATTTT.

Notes on this clonotype: Relative to the germline gene, one junction end is altered; a read error may explain this. The rearrangement uses TRBV11-2 and TRBJ2-6, with 8 bases that match TRBD2. Germline V gene lookup returns CDR1 SGHAT and CDR2 FQNNGV. The CDR3 is made up of 18 amino acids. CDR3 sequence reads: CASSPTSGGGIGANVLTF. The CDR3 region has the DNA TGTGCCAGCAGTCCAACAAGCGGGGGAGGCATTGGGGCCAACGTTCTGACTTTC.

This clonotype appeared once. A read error may account for a junction end that differs from germline. The chain recombines TRBV11-2 with TRBJ2-5; 7 bases map to TRBD1. Germline assignment: CDR1 SGHAT and CDR2 FQNNGV. The CDR3 length is 13 residues. The CDR3 DNA reads as TGTACCAGCAACTCTACAGGGGATGATACCCAGTACTTC. Translated: CTSNSTGDDTQYF.

On this clonotype itself: The junction does not match germline at one end; this may be a read error. The chain combines TRBV6-5 with TRBJ2-1; TRBD2 aligns across 7 bases. This CDR3 has 14 amino acids. Germline CDR1 is MNHEY and CDR2 is SVGAGI. DNA for the CDR3: TGTGCCCGCAGACTAGCAGAAGGGAGGCATGAGCAGTTCTTC. Translating gives CARRLAEGRHEQFF.

The chain joins TRBV20-1 to TRBJ2-7; D is possibly TRBD2 (6 bases). V shed 3 bases and J shed 13 bases, with 22 bases lying between them. The CDR3 runs 13 residues. CDR1 DFQATT and CDR2 SNEGSKA come from the germline V gene (reference sequence). CDR3: CSARIAVTAEYYF. DNA for the CDR3: TGCAGTGCTAGGATAGCGGTAACGGCCGAGTACTACTTC.

The chain recombines TRBV7-6 with TRBJ2-2; D remains ambiguous. V was shortened by 0 bases and J by 2 bases, with 4 bases between the two germline ends. The CDR3 runs 14 residues. CDR1 and CDR2 from the germline V gene are SGHVS and FNYEAQ. The CDR3 spells CASSLAANTGELFF. The CDR3 nucleotides read TGTGCCAGCAGCTTAGCAGCCAACACCGGGGAGCTGTTTTTT.

Concerning this clonotype itself: A junction boundary mismatches the germline segment, possibly from a read error. This chain links TRBV5-1 with TRBJ2-2; 7 nucleotides line up with TRBD1. The CDR3 is 15 residues long. The V gene's germline CDR1 is SGHRS and CDR2 YFSETQ. The CDR3 sequence is CASSQPDRAGGELFF. CDR3 DNA sequence: TGCGCTAGCAGCCAACCCGACAGGGCGGGCGGGGAGCTGTTTTTT.

Notes on this clonotype: Compared with germline, one end of the junction differs, possibly owing to a read error. The chain couples TRBV6-5 to TRBJ2-1; 8 bases match TRBD2. The CDR3 totals 15 residues. Germline values: CDR1 MNHEY, CDR2 SVGAGI. Written as DNA, the CDR3 is TGTGCCAGCAGTTACAACGGGGGGGCCGCCAACGAGCAGTCCTTC. It codes for CASSYNGGAANEQSF.

The rearrangement uses TRBV6-2 or TRBV6-3 and TRBJ1-1, with D unclear. V was trimmed by 4 bases and J by 1 base, leaving 10 bases between them. This CDR3 region has 14 residues. The V gene's germline CDR1 is MNHEY and CDR2 SVGEGT. The DNA of the CDR3 is TGTGCCAGCAGTTGCCACTATGGGAACACTGAAGCTTTCTTT. Amino acids: CASSCHYGNTEAFF.

The chain recombines TRBV11-3 with TRBJ2-4; D is unclear. The V gene lost 4 bases and the J gene lost 8 bases, with 12 bases spanning the gap. Germline V gene data show CDR1 as SGHNT and CDR2 as YENEEA. There are 13 residues in the CDR3. CDR3 region: CASSWMGQDIQYF. CDR3 coding DNA: TGTGCCAGCAGCTGGATGGGTCAGGACATTCAGTACTTC.

Comments on this clonotype: At one boundary the junction diverges from the germline segment, which might be a read error. The chain carries TRBV6-2 or TRBV6-3 and TRBJ2-7, with D perhaps given as TRBD1 or TRBD2 (5 bases each). This CDR3 spans 17 amino acids. Germline V CDR1 and CDR2: MNHEY, SVGEGT. The CDR3 is CASSYREGRESSYGQYF. CDR3 DNA: TGTGCCAGCAGTTACCGAGAGGGACGAGAGAGCTCCTACGGGCAGTACTTC.